Below, one TCR beta chain is given with its context. Antigen specificity is unknown. Described time point: week 11, during vaccination. Doses comprised 300 ug of mutant IDH1 20-mer peptide each, plus topical imiquimod. The method was immunoSEQ multiplex PCR; TCRdb's version includes in-frame clones alone and lacks a portion of them. The top ten hold approximately 9.1% of the sample, which has fewer than 75,000 clones, 84% seen once. The data stem from a study of a mutant IDH1 vaccine in newly diagnosed glioma. The germline CDR1 and CDR2 sequences are SGHNT and YYREEE (reference sequence). V shed 2 bases and J shed 0 bases, with 12 bases lying between them. The length of the CDR3 is 15 residues.

The rearrangement joins TRBV5-4 to TRBJ2-7; D is undetermined. The sequencing here drew on PBMCs, taken from a glioma patient whose treatment included an IDH1 peptide vaccine. The receptor's source is a woman aged 50 to 65 with glioma. The CDR3 reads CASSFGQLDSYEQYF. The DNA of the CDR3 is TGTGCCAGCAGCTTCGGGCAACTTGACTCCTACGAGCAGTACTTC.